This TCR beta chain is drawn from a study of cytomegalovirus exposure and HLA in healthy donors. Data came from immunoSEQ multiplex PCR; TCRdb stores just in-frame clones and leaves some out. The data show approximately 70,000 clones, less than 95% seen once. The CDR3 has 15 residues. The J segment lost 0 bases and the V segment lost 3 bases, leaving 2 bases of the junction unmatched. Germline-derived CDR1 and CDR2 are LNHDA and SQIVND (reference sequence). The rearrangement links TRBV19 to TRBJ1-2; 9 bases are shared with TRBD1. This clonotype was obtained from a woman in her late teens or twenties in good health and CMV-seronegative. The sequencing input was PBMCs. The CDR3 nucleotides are TGTGCCAGTAGTATCCGACAGGGGGCTAACTATGGCTACACCTTC. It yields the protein CASSIRQGANYGYTF.